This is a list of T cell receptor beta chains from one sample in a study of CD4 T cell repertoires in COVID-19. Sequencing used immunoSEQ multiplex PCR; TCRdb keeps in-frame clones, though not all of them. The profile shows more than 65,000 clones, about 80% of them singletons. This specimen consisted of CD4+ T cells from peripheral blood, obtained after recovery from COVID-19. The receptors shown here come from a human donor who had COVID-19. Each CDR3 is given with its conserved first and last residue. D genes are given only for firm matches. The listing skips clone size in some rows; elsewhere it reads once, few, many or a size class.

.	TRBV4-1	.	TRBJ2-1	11	CASSQANEQFF	TGCGCCAGCAGCCAAGCTAATGAGCAGTTCTTC
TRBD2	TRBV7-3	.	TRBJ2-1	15	CASSSSARGSGEQFF	TGTGCCAGCAGTTCCTCCGCGCGGGGGAGTGGTGAGCAGTTCTTC
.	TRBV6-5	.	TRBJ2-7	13	CASRITGSHEQYF	TGTGCCAGCAGGATCACAGGGAGCCACGAGCAGTACTTC
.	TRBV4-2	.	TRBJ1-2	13	CASSQTGNYGYTF	TGTGCCAGCAGCCAAACAGGGAACTATGGCTACACCTTC
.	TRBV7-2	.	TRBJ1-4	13	CASSPRGSEKLFF	TGTGCCAGCAGCCCGCGGGGGAGTGAAAAACTGTTTTTT
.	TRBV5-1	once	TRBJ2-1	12	CASSLDAREQFF	TGCGCCAGCAGCCTGGACGCCCGGGAGCAGTTCTTC
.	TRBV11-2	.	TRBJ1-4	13	CASSLSTNEKLFF	TGTGCCAGCAGCCTCAGTACTAATGAAAAACTGTTTTTT
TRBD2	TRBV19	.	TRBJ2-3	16	CASSAGLAGLTDTQYF	TGTGCCAGTAGTGCGGGACTAGCGGGCCTCACAGATACGCAGTATTTT
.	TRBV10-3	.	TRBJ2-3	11	CAISDSHTQYF	TGTGCCATCAGTGACAGCCATACGCAGTATTTT
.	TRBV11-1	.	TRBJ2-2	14	CASSLRRGIGELFF	TGTGCCAGCAGCTTGAGACGGGGAATCGGGGAGCTGTTTTTT
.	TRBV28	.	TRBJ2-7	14	CASSPQQGRSEQYF	TGTGCCAGCAGTCCCCAACAGGGACGGAGCGAGCAGTACTTC
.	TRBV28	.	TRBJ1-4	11	CASGSRGKLFF	TGTGCCAGCGGGTCCCGAGGGAAACTGTTTTTT
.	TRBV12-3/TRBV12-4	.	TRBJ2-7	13	CASRLAASGEQYF	TGTGCCAGCAGGCTTGCAGCCTCTGGCGAGCAGTACTTC
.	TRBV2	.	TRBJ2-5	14	CASSESGGRETQYF	TGTGCCAGCAGTGAAAGTGGGGGGCGAGAGACCCAGTACTTC
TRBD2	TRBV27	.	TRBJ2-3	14	CASSWTSGSDTQYF	TGTGCCAGCAGCTGGACTAGCGGGAGTGATACGCAGTATTTT
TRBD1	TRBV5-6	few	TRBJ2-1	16	CASSFVRTGGNNEQFF	TGTGCCAGCAGCTTTGTCCGGACAGGGGGCAACAATGAGCAGTTCTTC
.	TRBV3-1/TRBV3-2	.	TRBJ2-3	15	CASSQVSGFTDTQYF	TGTGCCAGCAGCCAAGTGAGCGGCTTCACAGATACGCAGTATTTT
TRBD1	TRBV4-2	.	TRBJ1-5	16	CASSQGGQGENQPQHF	TGTGCCAGCAGCCAAGGGGGCCAGGGGGAAAATCAGCCCCAGCATTTT
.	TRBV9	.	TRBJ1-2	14	CASSLEGGPYGYTF	TGTGCCAGCAGCTTAGAAGGGGGACCCTATGGCTACACCTTC
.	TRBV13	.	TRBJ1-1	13	CASSLGPKKQAFF	TGTGCCAGCAGCTTAGGCCCTAAGAAGCAAGCTTTCTTT
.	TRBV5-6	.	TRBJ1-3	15	CASSPTSSSGNTIYF	TGTGCCAGCAGCCCGACGTCGAGCTCTGGAAACACCATATATTTT
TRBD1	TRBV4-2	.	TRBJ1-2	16	CASSQVSSGTAYGYTF	TGTGCCAGCAGCCAAGTCTCCTCCGGGACAGCCTATGGCTACACCTTC
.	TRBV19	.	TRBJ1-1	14	CASRSASSNTEAFF	TGTGCCAGCCGATCCGCGAGCAGTAACACTGAAGCTTTCTTT
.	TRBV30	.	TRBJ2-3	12	CAWSVSSDTQYF	TGTGCCTGGAGTGTTTCGTCAGATACGCAGTATTTT
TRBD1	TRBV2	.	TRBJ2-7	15	CASSVGGQGRHEQYF	TGTGCCAGCAGTGTAGGGGGACAGGGGCGGCACGAGCAGTACTTC
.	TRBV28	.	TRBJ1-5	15	CASSLDRGGGQPQHF	TGTGCCAGCAGTTTAGACCGAGGGGGTGGGCAGCCCCAGCATTTT